These 2 T cell receptor beta chains were all obtained from the same sample, sequenced in a study of T cell responses to AZD1222 COVID-19 vaccine. The method was immunoSEQ multiplex PCR; TCRdb's version includes in-frame clones alone and lacks a portion of them. The sample lists about 150,000 clones; 70% to 90% were seen once. The sample in question was peripheral blood, obtained 28 days after the second AZD1222 dose. The receptors come from an adult who received the AZD1222 COVID-19 vaccine.

This sequence joins TRBV6-5 and TRBJ2-2; D gene ambiguous. Looked up from germline, CDR1 is MNHEY and CDR2 is SVGAGI. The CDR3 has 16 residues. V was shortened by 0 bases and J by 2 bases, with 10 bases between the two germline ends. CDR3 loop: CASSYSMQENTGELFF. DNA for the CDR3: TGTGCCAGCAGTTACTCTATGCAGGAAAACACCGGGGAGCTGTTTTTT.

The rearrangement uses TRBV6-5 and TRBJ1-1; D is unclear. The V gene's germline CDR1 is MNHEY and CDR2 SVGAGI. V lost 2 bases and J lost 6, with 13 bases in between. The CDR3 is 14 residues long. The CDR3 here is CASSYRVERPEAFF. Here the CDR3 DNA reads TGTGCCAGCAGTTACCGAGTTGAGCGGCCTGAAGCTTTCTTT.